This entry concerns a single TCR beta chain. The sample is drawn from a study of cytotoxic CD8 clonotypes in ibrutinib-treated CLL. Looking at the study overall: Enrolment comprised around twelve relapsed/refractory and around 15 treatment-naive patients; 17 were IGHV unmutated.

Some clones are missing from TCRdb's copy, which holds only in-frame ones; the method was immunoSEQ multiplex PCR. This sample has about 130,000 clones, with around 84% found just once. V was shortened by 1 base and J by 6 bases, with 10 bases between the two germline ends. The length of the CDR3 is 13 residues. Germline CDR1 is GTSNPN and CDR2 is SVGIG (reference sequence). The sequenced sample was PBMCs, obtained after 24 months of ibrutinib treatment. The rearrangement joins TRBV30 to TRBJ1-5; D is possibly TRBD1 (6 bases). This receptor was identified in a human donor with chronic lymphocytic leukemia. CDR3 nucleotides: TGTGCCTGGAGTGACGGGGGCAGTCAGCCCCAGCATTTT. This gives the protein CAWSDGGSQPQHF.